Sequencing of this T cell receptor (beta chain) was carried out in a study of spatial heterogeneity in lung cancer. Whole-study context: The study consistently detected more beta-chain than alpha-chain sequences. An average of more than ten raw reads was observed per unique TCR and UMI combination.

Time point defined: sample taken at primary tumor resection. A total of under 80 untreated early-stage non-small cell lung cancer patients served as donors. Trimming took off 0 bases at V and 4 bases at J, with 14 bases between the two ends. Germline CDR1 and CDR2: SGHRS and YFSETQ. The CDR3 covers 15 residues. The study tagged each TCR cDNA molecule with a unique molecular identifier. TCRdb re-called the 5' RACE reads through MiXCR, storing one row per CDR3 protein. The sample contains 4,200 or so distinct CDR3 sequences, about 8.1% of which appear only once. By proportion, this clonotype is medium-sized.

This chain uses TRBV5-1 with TRBJ2-7; TRBD2 might be the D (6 bases). The sample in question was normal lung tissue next to the tumor, obtained at surgery. The clonotype originates from a female donor with early-stage non-small cell lung cancer. DNA for the CDR3: TGCGCCAGCAGCTTGGTCGGCGGGATGGAGTACGAGCAGTACTTC. This sequence encodes CASSLVGGMEYEQYF.